This T cell receptor (beta chain) was captured by sequencing in a study of radiotherapy plus CTLA-4 blockade in lung cancer. The wider study: Patients showed objective responses in roughly 19% of cases and disease control in under 40%.

In chemo-refractory metastatic non-small-cell lung cancer, patients got ipilimumab CTLA-4 blockade together with focal radiation. Study-wide results and limits: In blood, tumor-derived TCR clones expanded after radiotherapy plus ipilimumab. Dynamics of early blood T cell clones, together with interferon-beta, were reportedly the best predictors of response.

The data were produced by immunoSEQ multiplex PCR, yet TCRdb's version contains in-frame clones alone and is incomplete. The sample has more than 50,000 clones; more than 70% are singletons. Trimming took 1 base from V and 3 from J, leaving 16 bases between them. Germline CDR1 MNHNS, CDR2 SASEGT. This CDR3 spans 17 amino acids. Note on this clone: Antigen specificity is unknown.

V is TRBV6-1 and J is TRBJ1-5, with D possibly TRBD1 on 5 matching bases. Sequenced material: peripheral blood, taken from a patient treated with radiotherapy plus ipilimumab. This TCR derives from a human donor with non-small cell lung cancer who had a complete response to radiotherapy plus ipilimumab. CDR3 sequence (DNA): TGTGCCAGCAGTGAAGTATCTGGGGGGAAGACCAATCAGCCCCAGCATTTT. It translates to CASSEVSGGKTNQPQHF.